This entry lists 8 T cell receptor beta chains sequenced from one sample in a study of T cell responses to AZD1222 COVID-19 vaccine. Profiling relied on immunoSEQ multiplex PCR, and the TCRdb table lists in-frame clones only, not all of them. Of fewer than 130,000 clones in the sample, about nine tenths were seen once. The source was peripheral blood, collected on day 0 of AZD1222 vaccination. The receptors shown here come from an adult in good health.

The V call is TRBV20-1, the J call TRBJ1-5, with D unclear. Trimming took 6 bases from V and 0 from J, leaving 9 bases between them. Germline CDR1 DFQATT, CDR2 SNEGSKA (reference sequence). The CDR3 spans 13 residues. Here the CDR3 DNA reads TGCAGTGCAAGTCGAGGTAGCAATCAGCCCCAGCATTTT. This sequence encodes CSASRGSNQPQHF.

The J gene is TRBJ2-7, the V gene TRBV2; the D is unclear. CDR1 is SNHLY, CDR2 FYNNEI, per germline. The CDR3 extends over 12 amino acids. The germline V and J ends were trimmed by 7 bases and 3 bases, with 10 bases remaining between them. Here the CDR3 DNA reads TGTGCCAGCACTCGACAAATCTACGAGCAGTACTTC. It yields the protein CASTRQIYEQYF.

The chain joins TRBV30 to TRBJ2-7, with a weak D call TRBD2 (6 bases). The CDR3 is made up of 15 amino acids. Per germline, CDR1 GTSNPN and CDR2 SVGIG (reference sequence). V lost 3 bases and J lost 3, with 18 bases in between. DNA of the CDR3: TGTGCCTGGAGGCAACCGGGACTCCTTCTCTACGAGCAGTACTTC. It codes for CAWRQPGLLLYEQYF.

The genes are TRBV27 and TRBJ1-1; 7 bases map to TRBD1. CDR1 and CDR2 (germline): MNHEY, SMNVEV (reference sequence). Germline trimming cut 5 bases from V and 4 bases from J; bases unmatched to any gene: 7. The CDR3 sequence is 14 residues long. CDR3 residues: CASSPGGYTTEAFF. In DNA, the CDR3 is TGTGCCAGCAGTCCAGGGGGGTATACCACTGAAGCTTTCTTT.

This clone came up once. The CDR3 region is CASHFGGPNTEAFF. The CDR3 nucleotides read TGTGCCTCTCACTTTGGAGGCCCGAACACTGAAGCTTTCTTT. The rearrangement joins TRBV19 to TRBJ1-1; no reliable D call. The V gene's germline CDR1 is LNHDA and CDR2 SQIVND (reference sequence). Trimming pared 11 bases from V and 1 base from J, leaving 17 bases between. The CDR3 covers 14 residues.

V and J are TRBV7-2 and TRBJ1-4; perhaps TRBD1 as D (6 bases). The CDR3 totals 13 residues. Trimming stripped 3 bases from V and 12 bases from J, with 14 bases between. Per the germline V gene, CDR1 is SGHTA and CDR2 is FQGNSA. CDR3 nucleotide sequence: TGTGCCAGCAGCTTGGGGACACTCGGCGAACTGTTTTTT. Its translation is CASSLGTLGELFF.

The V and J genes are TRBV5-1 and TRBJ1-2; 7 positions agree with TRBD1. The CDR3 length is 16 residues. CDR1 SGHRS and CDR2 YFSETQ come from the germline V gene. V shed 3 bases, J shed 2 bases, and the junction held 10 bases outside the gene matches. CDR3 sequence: CASSSGQARKNYGYTF. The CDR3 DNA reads TGCGCCAGCAGCTCCGGACAGGCCCGTAAGAACTATGGCTACACCTTC.

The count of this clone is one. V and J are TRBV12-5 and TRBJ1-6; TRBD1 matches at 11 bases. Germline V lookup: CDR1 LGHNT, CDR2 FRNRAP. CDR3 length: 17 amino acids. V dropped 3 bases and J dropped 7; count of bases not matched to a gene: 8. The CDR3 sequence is CASGLGQGASPNSPLHF. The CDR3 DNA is TGTGCTAGTGGTTTAGGACAGGGGGCATCGCCCAATTCACCCCTCCACTTT.